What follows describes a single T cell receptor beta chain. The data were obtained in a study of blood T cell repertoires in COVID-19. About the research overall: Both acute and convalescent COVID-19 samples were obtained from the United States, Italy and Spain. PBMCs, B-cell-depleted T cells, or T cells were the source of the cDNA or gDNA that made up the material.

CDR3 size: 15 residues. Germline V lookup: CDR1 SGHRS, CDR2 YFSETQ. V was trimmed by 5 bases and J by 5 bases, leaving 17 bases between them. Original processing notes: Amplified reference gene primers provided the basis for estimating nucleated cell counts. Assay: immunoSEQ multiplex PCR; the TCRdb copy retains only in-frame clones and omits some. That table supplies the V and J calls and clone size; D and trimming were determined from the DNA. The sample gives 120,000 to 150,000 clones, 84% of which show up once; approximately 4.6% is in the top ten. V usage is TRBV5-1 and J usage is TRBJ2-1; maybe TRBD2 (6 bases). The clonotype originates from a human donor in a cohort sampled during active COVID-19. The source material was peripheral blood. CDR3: CASSSGLVVNNEQFF. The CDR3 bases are TGCGCCAGCAGTTCGGGACTCGTCGTTAACAATGAGCAGTTCTTC.